This TCR beta chain was obtained from a study of shared clonotypes between healthy human individuals. Notes on the study in general: The study sampled only blood, and tissue repertoires likely differ.

This CDR3 is built from 18 residues. V dropped 0 bases and J dropped 5; count of bases not matched to a gene: 15. Germline CDR1 reads WSHSY; CDR2 reads SAAADI. Donors were Caucasian adults residing in Nashville, Tennessee, USA. Clones were sequenced by immunoSEQ multiplex PCR, and TCRdb holds only the in-frame ones, with some missing. The table records about 2.4 million clones, roughly 93% of them present only once. Points on this clone: Its specificity is not known.

Sequenced sample: naive CD4+ T cells from PBMCs. The subset is: CD45RA+ positively selected. The rearrangement joins TRBV10-2 to TRBJ2-7; TRBD2 aligns across 8 bases. The clonotype was recovered from a man younger than 30 in good health. Some clones in this sample may be carry-over from other donors' samples. The DNA for the CDR3 is TGCGCCAGCAGTGAGTCGATCCTCCGGGGGGGGGAGGTGGACGAGCAGTACTTC. Protein: CASSESILRGGEVDEQYF.